This TCR beta chain was recovered during a study of T cell repertoires in cytomegalovirus infection. Overall study context: CMV epitopes that were recently identified and HLA-C-restricted were used alongside well-studied HLA-B-restricted ones. CMV infection plus the matching HLA type was flagged by public TCR beta signatures.

As regards this clonotype: The antigen remains unidentified.

TCRdb recomputed calls from the reads with MiXCR, one row per CDR3 protein. Of some 940,000 distinct CDR3 sequences in the sample, less than 40% were seen once. J lost 7 bases, V lost 3 bases, and 11 bases had no gene match. In germline, CDR1 is LGHNT, CDR2 FRNRAP. CDR3 length equals 16 residues. Study-wide points: In two of eight donors, the top clonotype was HLA-C-restricted CMV-specific. Cumulative frequency of public TCR beta families picked out carriers of CMV plus the relevant HLA.

This chain connects TRBV12-5 to TRBJ2-1; 8 bases line up with TRBD1. The material sequenced was cultured CD8+ T cells from PBMCs, taken from culture after CMV antigen stimulation. The sequence was collected from a human donor in good health (CMV status not recorded). Some clones in this sample may be carry-over from other donors' samples. The CDR3 sequence is CASGFIVPGQDNEQFF. The CDR3, as DNA: TGTGCTAGTGGTTTTATAGTCCCGGGACAGGATAATGAGCAGTTCTTC.